These 24 T cell receptor beta chains were all obtained from the same sample, sequenced in a study of CD8 T cells in Susac syndrome. Random hexamers were used to reverse transcribe 0.5 to 1 ug of RNA. A single record per CDR3 protein comes from TCRdb applying MiXCR to the immunoSEQ multiplex PCR reads. The data hold 150,000 or so distinct CDR3 sequences, with about 93% observed a single time. Sequenced material: CD4+ T cells from PBMCs. The receptors stem from a human donor in good health.

The chain is built from TRBV5-1 and TRBJ1-6, with TRBD1 as a possible D gene (5 bases). Between the trimmed V and J ends, which lost 3 bases and 9 bases, there was a span of 19 bases. CDR1 is SGHRS, CDR2 YFSETQ, per germline. This CDR3 spans 16 amino acids. Here the CDR3 reads CASSSNGETGGSPLHF. The CDR3 DNA is TGCGCCAGCAGCTCGAACGGAGAAACGGGGGGTTCACCCCTCCACTTT.

The chain uses TRBV7-9 and TRBJ2-2; D is unclear. Per the germline V gene, CDR1 is SEHNR and CDR2 is FQNEAQ (reference sequence). This CDR3 has 14 amino acids. V gave up 6 bases and J gave up 4 bases, with 12 bases separating them. The CDR3 coding sequence is TGTGCCAGCAGAAAAGAGACGGGCACCGGGGAGCTGTTTTTT. Translated: CASRKETGTGELFF.

The V gene is TRBV5-1, the J gene TRBJ1-1, with D possibly being TRBD1 (6 bases). Deletions cut 5 bases from V and 7 bases from J, with 18 bases between. The CDR3 is made up of 14 amino acids. Germline V gene data show CDR1 as SGHRS and CDR2 as YFSETQ. Written as DNA, the CDR3 is TGCGCCAGCAGTACGGGGGGCGATAGAAATGAAGCTTTCTTT. Protein sequence: CASSTGGDRNEAFF.

The rearrangement uses TRBV19 and TRBJ2-7, with a weak D call TRBD1 (6 bases). The germline V gene has CDR1 LNHDA and CDR2 SQIVND (reference sequence). The CDR3 has 15 amino acids. With 6 bases removed from V and 0 bases from J, the gap between germline ends came to 15 bases. CDR3 in amino acids: CASSLDSHPSYEQYF. The CDR3 DNA follows: TGTGCCAGTAGCTTGGACAGTCATCCCTCCTACGAGCAGTACTTC.

The V and J genes are TRBV20-1 and TRBJ2-7, with TRBD1 matching over 8 bases. CDR3 length: 12 amino acids. Trimming removed 4 bases from V and 2 bases from J; junction bases left unmatched: 1. Germline V gene sequence: CDR1 DFQATT, CDR2 SNEGSKA (reference sequence). CDR3 amino acids: CSAKQGAYEQYF. The CDR3 DNA reads as TGCAGTGCTAAACAGGGGGCCTACGAGCAGTACTTC.

This chain connects TRBV9 to TRBJ2-1; tentatively, D is TRBD2 (6 bases). Trimming stripped 2 bases from V and 7 bases from J, with 16 bases between. Germline-derived CDR1 and CDR2 are SGDLS and YYNGEE. The CDR3 spans 15 residues. The CDR3 spells CASSVRAGRSNEQFF. Here the CDR3 DNA reads TGTGCCAGCAGCGTCAGAGCGGGTAGATCGAATGAGCAGTTCTTC. Using reference TRBV9 and TRBJ2-1 for the parts outside the CDR3, the full variable domain is DSGVTQTPKHLITATGQRVTLRCSPRSGDLSVYWYQQSLDQGLQFLIQYYNGEERAKGNILERFSAQQFPDLHSELNLSSLELGDSALYFCASSVRAGRSNEQFFGPGTRLTVL.

The rearrangement uses TRBV7-3 and TRBJ1-1, with D unclear. V gave up 3 bases and J gave up 5 bases, with 10 bases separating them. Per the germline V gene, CDR1 is SGHTA and CDR2 is FQGTGA. The CDR3 sequence is 13 residues long. In DNA form, the CDR3 reads TGTGCCAGCAGCTTGACAATGAGGACTGAAGCTTTCTTT. As protein: CASSLTMRTEAFF.

This clonotype was seen just once. CDR3 sequence (DNA): TGTGCCAGCAGTTTCGTAAATCAGCCCCAGCATTTT. Protein sequence: CASSFVNQPQHF. The chain has TRBV28 and TRBJ1-5; D call uncertain. The germline V gene encodes CDR1 MDHEN and CDR2 SYDVKM. Trimming removed 3 bases at V and 4 bases at J, with 4 bases between. The CDR3 sequence is 12 residues long.

The rearrangement uses TRBV5-4 and TRBJ2-3; D ambiguous. The CDR3 is 13 residues long. Trimming took 5 bases from V and 1 from J, leaving 8 bases between them. Looked up from germline, CDR1 is SGHNT and CDR2 is YYREEE (reference sequence). The CDR3 DNA reads TGTGCCAGCAGTAATGCGGGCACAGATACGCAGTATTTT. This gives the protein CASSNAGTDTQYF.

The genes are TRBV20-1 and TRBJ2-7, with D possibly matching TRBD2 (6 bases). The V end lost 3 bases, the J end lost 4 bases, and 7 bases lay between the germline ends. This CDR3 is 11 amino acids long. Germline CDR1 reads DFQATT; CDR2 reads SNEGSKA (reference sequence). The CDR3 spells CSAREGYEQYF. As DNA, the CDR3 is TGCAGTGCTAGGGAGGGGTACGAGCAGTACTTC.

The gene calls are TRBV18 and TRBJ2-5, with 10 bases identical to TRBD1. The CDR3 sequence is 15 residues long. Germline CDR1 reads KGHSH; CDR2 reads LQKENI. The V and J ends lost 1 base and 5 bases, in that order; junction bases with no gene match: 4. Here the CDR3 reads CASSPLGTGDETQYF. The CDR3 region has the DNA TGTGCCAGCTCACCACTCGGGACAGGGGACGAGACCCAGTACTTC.

The chain uses TRBV20-1 and TRBJ2-3, with D possibly matching TRBD1 (6 bases). Trimming stripped 1 base from V and 11 bases from J, with 19 bases between. This CDR3 comprises 14 residues. Germline V gene lookup returns CDR1 DFQATT and CDR2 SNEGSKA (reference sequence). The CDR3 spells CSARVQDRKGEQYF. In DNA, the CDR3 is TGCAGTGCTAGAGTACAGGACAGAAAAGGGGAGCAGTATTTT.

The rearrangement joins TRBV5-6 to TRBJ2-3; D perhaps matches TRBD2 (6 bases). Germline V CDR1 and CDR2: SGHDT, YYEEEE. Trimming took off 0 bases at V and 1 base at J, with 6 bases between the two ends. The CDR3 is made up of 14 amino acids. CDR3 region: CASSLERGTDTQYF. CDR3 bases: TGTGCCAGCAGCTTGGAGCGGGGCACAGATACGCAGTATTTT.

The J gene is TRBJ1-1, the V gene TRBV12-3 or TRBV12-4; D is perhaps TRBD1 (6 bases). Trimming stripped 7 bases from V and 5 bases from J, with 14 bases between. This CDR3 is built from 13 residues. CDR3 in amino acids: CASTPVQGTEAFF. The CDR3 bases are TGTGCCAGCACCCCGGTACAGGGAACTGAAGCTTTCTTT.

The V and J genes are TRBV29-1 and TRBJ2-5; 9 bases agree with TRBD1. This CDR3 has 13 residues. The germline gives CDR1 SQVTM, CDR2 ANQGSEA. Trimming took 6 bases from V and 2 from J; bases not matched to a gene: 4. The CDR3 loop reads CSVGGQGQETQYF. CDR3 bases: TGCAGCGTGGGCGGACAGGGGCAAGAGACCCAGTACTTC.

V usage is TRBV2 and J usage is TRBJ1-1, with unresolved D. V was shortened by 7 bases and J by 3 bases, with 15 bases between the two germline ends. Germline CDR1 is SNHLY and CDR2 is FYNNEI. This CDR3 spans 14 amino acids. DNA for the CDR3: TGTGCCAGCATCTCCGGCGGGGAAGACACTGAAGCTTTCTTT. Its translation: CASISGGEDTEAFF.

The CDR3 DNA reads TGTGCCAGCAGCTTATCGGTCACAGATACGCAGTATTTT. Translating gives CASSLSVTDTQYF. The chain joins TRBV7-9 to TRBJ2-3; D not certain. Between the trimmed V and J ends, which lost 2 bases and 2 bases, there was a span of 5 bases. The CDR3 has 13 amino acids. Germline-derived CDR1 and CDR2 are SEHNR and FQNEAQ (reference sequence).

This sequence joins TRBV18 and TRBJ1-1, with 9 bases aligning to TRBD1. CDR3 size: 18 residues. The V gene end was trimmed by 3 bases and the J gene end by 1 base; junction bases not matched to a gene: 12. CDR1 and CDR2 from the germline V gene are KGHSH and LQKENI. As DNA, the CDR3 is TGTGCCAGCTCACCGAACATGGGACAGGGAAGAGGGAACACTGAAGCTTTCTTT. Translation: CASSPNMGQGRGNTEAFF.

The chain joins TRBV27 to TRBJ2-7, with D unresolved. The ends were cut back, 5 bases at V and 2 bases at J, with 16 bases in the middle. Germline CDR1 MNHEY, CDR2 SMNVEV (reference sequence). The CDR3 runs 15 residues. The CDR3, as DNA: TGTGCCAGCAGTCCGACGTCCCAGAGACCCTACGAGCAGTACTTC. Amino acids: CASSPTSQRPYEQYF.

The rearrangement links TRBV13 to TRBJ2-1, with TRBD2 matching over 10 bases. V dropped 5 bases and J dropped 5; count of bases not matched to a gene: 9. Germline CDR1 is PRHDT and CDR2 is FYEKMQ (reference sequence). The length of the CDR3 is 16 residues. CDR3 bases: TGTGCCAGCAGCGCGATACGTAGCGGGGGGCACAATGAGCAGTTCTTC. Translation: CASSAIRSGGHNEQFF. Complete variable domain (other parts from reference TRBV13 and TRBJ2-1): AAGVIQSPRHLIKEKRETATLKCYPIPRHDTVYWYQQGPGQDPQFLISFYEKMQSDKGSIPDRFSAQQFSDYHSELNMSSLELGDSALYFCASSAIRSGGHNEQFFGPGTRLTVL.

This clonotype appeared once. The genes are TRBV29-1 and TRBJ1-1; D perhaps matches TRBD1 (6 bases). Germline V gene data show CDR1 as SQVTM and CDR2 as ANQGSEA. The germline V and J ends were trimmed by 7 bases and 1 base, with 13 bases remaining between them. CDR3 length: 13 amino acids. CDR3 nucleotide sequence: TGCAGCGCTCGGGACAATCCGAACACTGAAGCTTTCTTT. This gives the protein CSARDNPNTEAFF. The variable domain in full, with the rest retrieved from reference TRBV29-1 and TRBJ1-1, is SAVISQKPSRDICQRGTSLTIQCQVDSQVTMMFWYRQQPGQSLTLIATANQGSEATYESGFVIDKFPISRPNLTFSTLTVSNMSPEDSSIYLCSARDNPNTEAFFGQGTRLTVV.

CDR3 sequence: CASSPRGTENEKLFF. CDR3 nucleotides: TGTGCCAGCTCACCACGCGGGACGGAAAATGAAAAACTGTTTTTT. The J gene is TRBJ1-4, the V gene TRBV18, with D tentatively TRBD1 (5 bases). Germline-derived CDR1 and CDR2 are KGHSH and LQKENI. This CDR3 spans 15 amino acids. V was pared by 1 base and J by 5 bases, with 11 bases between.

This chain links TRBV5-6 with TRBJ2-3, with D uncertain. This CDR3 has 11 amino acids. With 0 bases removed from V and 11 bases from J, the gap between germline ends came to 7 bases. Germline loops: CDR1 SGHDT, CDR2 YYEEEE. CDR3: CASSLEAMQYF. The CDR3 nucleotides are TGTGCCAGCAGCTTGGAAGCTATGCAGTATTTT.

The rearrangement links TRBV7-8 to TRBJ2-7; 11 nucleotides match TRBD1. V lost 1 base, J lost 5 bases, and 4 bases stayed unmatched. CDR1 and CDR2 (germline): SGHVS, FQNEAQ. CDR3 length: 15 residues. This chain's CDR3 is CASSLVGTGGNEQYF. The CDR3 DNA is TGTGCCAGCAGCTTAGTAGGGACAGGGGGAAACGAGCAGTACTTC.